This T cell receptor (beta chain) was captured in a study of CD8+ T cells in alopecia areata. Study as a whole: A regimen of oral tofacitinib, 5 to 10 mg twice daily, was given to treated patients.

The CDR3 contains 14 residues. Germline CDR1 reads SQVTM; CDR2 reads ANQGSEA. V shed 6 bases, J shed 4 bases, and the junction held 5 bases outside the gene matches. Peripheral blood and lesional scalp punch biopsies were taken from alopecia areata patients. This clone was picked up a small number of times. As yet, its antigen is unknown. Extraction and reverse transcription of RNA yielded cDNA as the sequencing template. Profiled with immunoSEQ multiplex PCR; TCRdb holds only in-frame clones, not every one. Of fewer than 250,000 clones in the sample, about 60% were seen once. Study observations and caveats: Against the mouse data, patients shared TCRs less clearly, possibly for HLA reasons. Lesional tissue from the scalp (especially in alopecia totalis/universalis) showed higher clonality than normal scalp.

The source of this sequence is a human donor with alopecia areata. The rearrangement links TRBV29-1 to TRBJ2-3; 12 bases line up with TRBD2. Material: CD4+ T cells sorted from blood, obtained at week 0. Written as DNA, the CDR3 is TGCAGCGTCCGCCTAGCGGGAGGGCCAGATACGCAGTATTTT. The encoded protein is CSVRLAGGPDTQYF.